The 2 T cell receptor beta chains below were found in one sample sequenced in a study of beta chain features in type 1 diabetes. Every isolated RNA sample was fully reverse transcribed, so sequencing captured expressed TCRB transcripts. Clones were sequenced by immunoSEQ multiplex PCR, and TCRdb holds only the in-frame ones, with some missing. This sample yields hundreds of thousands of clones, of which about a sixth are seen a single time; 0.07% to 0.095% belongs to the top ten. Sequencing was carried out using naive CD4+ T cells from blood. The receptors shown here come from a man between 18 and 29 years old in good health.

This chain joins TRBV2 and TRBJ2-3; 11 bases fit TRBD2. The CDR3 runs to 17 residues. After removal of 1 base from V and 1 base from J, the junction contained 4 bases not matched to a gene. Germline CDR1 reads SNHLY; CDR2 reads FYNNEI. CDR3 DNA sequence: TGTGCCAGCAGTGAAGGACTAGCGGGGTGGGGCACAGATACGCAGTATTTT. Translated: CASSEGLAGWGTDTQYF. Filled out from reference TRBV2 and TRBJ2-3, the complete variable domain reads EPEVTQTPSHQVTQMGQEVILRCVPISNHLYFYWYRQILGQKVEFLVSFYNNEISEKSEIFDDQFSVERPDGSNFTLKIRSTKLEDSAMYFCASSEGLAGWGTDTQYFGPGTRLTVL.

This clone was seen only a few times. V usage is TRBV6-1 and J usage is TRBJ2-4, with D possibly called TRBD1 or TRBD2 (5 bases each). Germline CDR1 MNHNS, CDR2 SASEGT. Trimming took off 10 bases at V and 8 bases at J, with 21 bases between the two ends. CDR3 length: 14 residues. DNA of the CDR3: TGTGCCACCACCCGGGACGTTCATGGTGACATTCAGTACTTC. The encoded protein is CATTRDVHGDIQYF.